This T cell receptor (beta chain) was obtained from a study of neurological immune-mediated disorders. Study conclusions and caveats: None of the CDR3 amino acid sequences found in expanded clones was shared across subjects. This suggests that the TCR-beta repertoires were private in all groups.

cDNA synthesis was performed by 5'RACE with 10-nucleotide random UMIs. The output of every sequencing run, over 180 million TCR-beta sequences, came from 15-18 subjects. Each CDR3 protein is one row after TCRdb ran MiXCR on the 5' RACE reads. Of approximately 40,000 distinct CDR3 sequences listed, 20% to 25% are singletons. This CDR3 comprises 15 residues. Germline loops: CDR1 SEHNR, CDR2 FQNEAQ (reference sequence). The ends lost 4 bases at V and 11 bases at J; junction bases unmatched: 15. Time point meaning: technical triplicate 3. PBMCs stored at -80 C, numbering 2 million, were the origin of the unsorted libraries. This clonotype was counted at least ten times. The antigen is undetermined.

The sequencing sample was made of PBMCs. The TCR sequence derives from a man in his sixties with HTLV-1-associated myelopathy (HAM/TSP). The chain joins TRBV7-9 to TRBJ1-1; 8 nucleotides agree with TRBD1. CDR3 nucleotide sequence: TGTGCCAGCAGCTGGCTCGGTGGGGGGCAGGGGGCGGCTTTCTTT. Its protein is CASSWLGGGQGAAFF.